One sample yielded the 16 T cell receptor beta chains listed below, sequenced in a study of cytomegalovirus exposure and HLA in healthy donors. The data were produced by immunoSEQ multiplex PCR, yet TCRdb's version contains in-frame clones alone and is incomplete. The repertoire consists of about 130,000 clones, with roughly 95% occurring once and the leading ten covering about 1.8%. The specimen sequenced was PBMCs. All receptors derive from a man younger than 35 in good health and CMV-seronegative.

The chain couples TRBV19 to TRBJ1-4; 9 bases agree with TRBD1. V trimming: 4 bases; J trimming: 7 bases; junction bases outside the gene matches: 7. This CDR3 comprises 15 residues. Per the germline V gene, CDR1 is LNHDA and CDR2 is SQIVND (reference sequence). CDR3 region: CASSNRQGGSEKLFF. As DNA, the CDR3 is TGTGCCAGTAGTAACCGACAGGGGGGGAGTGAAAAACTGTTTTTT.

V gene TRBV4-2 combines with J gene TRBJ2-2; 14 bases fit TRBD2. The CDR3 is made up of 18 amino acids. In germline, CDR1 is LGHNA, CDR2 YNFKEQ. J was trimmed by 5 bases and V by 5 bases; bases with no gene match: 10. Here the CDR3 DNA reads TGTGCCAGCAGCGCCGGGACTAGCGGGAGACTAGGGACCGGGGAGCTGTTTTTT. As protein: CASSAGTSGRLGTGELFF.

The chain is built from TRBV7-3 and TRBJ2-1; D not resolved. This CDR3 is built from 14 residues. Trimming shortened V by 3 bases and J by 5 bases, and 11 bases separated the two germline ends. CDR1 is SGHTA and CDR2 is FQGTGA in the germline V gene. Here the CDR3 reads CASSFSHINNEQFF. As DNA, the CDR3 is TGTGCCAGCAGCTTTAGTCATATCAACAATGAGCAGTTCTTC.

The rearrangement joins TRBV27 to TRBJ1-2; 7 nucleotides agree with TRBD1. Germline lookup yields CDR1 MNHEY and CDR2 SMNVEV (reference sequence). Trimming at V came to 5 bases and at J to 4 bases, leaving 7 bases not matched to a gene. The CDR3 has 14 amino acids. The CDR3 DNA follows: TGTGCCAGCAGTCGACAGGGCTTGTCCTATGGCTACACCTTC. Translating gives CASSRQGLSYGYTF.

J is TRBJ2-7 and V is TRBV5-1; 9 positions agree with TRBD2. The CDR3 is made up of 17 amino acids. V shed 2 bases, J shed 4 bases, and the junction held 13 bases outside the gene matches. The germline V gene has CDR1 SGHRS and CDR2 YFSETQ. The CDR3 nucleotides read TGCGCCAGCAGCTTACGGATAGCGGGAGCATCACCATACGAGCAGTACTTC. This translates into CASSLRIAGASPYEQYF.

CDR3 in amino acids: CASSLGGQGIEQYF. The CDR3 DNA sequence: TGTGCCAGCAGCTTGGGGGGACAGGGCATCGAGCAGTACTTC. The chain joins TRBV5-6 to TRBJ2-7; 9 bases match TRBD1. Germline trimming cut 0 bases from V and 6 bases from J; bases unmatched to any gene: 4. Germline CDR1 is SGHDT and CDR2 is YYEEEE. The CDR3 covers 14 residues.

The rearrangement links TRBV9 to TRBJ1-3, with D hard to call. Trimming shortened V by 0 bases and J by 6 bases, and 10 bases separated the two germline ends. The CDR3 is 14 amino acids. Per the germline V gene, CDR1 is SGDLS and CDR2 is YYNGEE. The CDR3 sequence is CASSVGVGQNTIYF. CDR3 coding DNA: TGTGCCAGCAGCGTAGGGGTGGGCCAAAACACCATATATTTT.

This clone was found once. The CDR3 region has the DNA TGTGCCAGCCAACGGGGGGGGCAGTGGAACACTGAAGCTTTCTTT. This sequence encodes CASQRGGQWNTEAFF. The J gene is TRBJ1-1, the V gene TRBV19, with D perhaps matching TRBD1 (6 bases). The CDR3 is made up of 15 amino acids. Per the germline V gene, CDR1 is LNHDA and CDR2 is SQIVND (reference sequence). The V gene lost 9 bases and the J gene lost 1 base, with 18 bases spanning the gap.

This sequence joins TRBV19 and TRBJ2-6; tentatively, D is TRBD2 (5 bases). Germline CDR1 and CDR2: LNHDA and SQIVND (reference sequence). CDR3 size: 15 residues. Trimming removed 3 bases from V and 0 bases from J, with 6 bases in between. CDR3 nucleotides: TGTGCCAGTAGTATGGGGAGCTCTGGGGCCAACGTCCTGACTTTC. It translates to CASSMGSSGANVLTF.

This chain connects TRBV6-5 to TRBJ1-1; no reliable D call. The V end was cut by 1 base, the J end by 0 bases, with 6 bases between. Germline values: CDR1 MNHEY, CDR2 SVGAGI. The CDR3 runs to 14 residues. The CDR3 loop reads CASSYFPVNTEAFF. The CDR3 DNA reads TGTGCCAGCAGTTACTTTCCAGTGAACACTGAAGCTTTCTTT.

The chain joins TRBV18 to TRBJ1-1; weak D call: TRBD1 (6 bases). V was pared by 3 bases and J by 7 bases, with 12 bases between. Germline values: CDR1 KGHSH, CDR2 LQKENI. This CDR3 comprises 13 residues. The CDR3 spells CASSPLDRLEAFF. The CDR3 coding sequence is TGTGCCAGCTCACCCTTGGACAGACTTGAAGCTTTCTTT.

This clone was recorded only once. J is TRBJ1-5 and V is TRBV9; D unclear. The V and J ends lost 4 bases and 4 bases respectively, with 9 bases between them. This CDR3 comprises 13 residues. Germline assignment: CDR1 SGDLS and CDR2 YYNGEE. DNA for the CDR3: TGTGCCAGCAGCCCCACGGGGAATCAGCCCCAGCATTTT. Residues: CASSPTGNQPQHF.

This clone is a singleton in its sample. The V gene is TRBV2, the J gene TRBJ2-3; possibly TRBD2 for D (5 bases). The germline V gene encodes CDR1 SNHLY and CDR2 FYNNEI. This CDR3 comprises 14 residues. Trimming pared 4 bases from V and 6 bases from J, leaving 14 bases between. CDR3 DNA: TGTGCCAGCAGTGCAAGTCGGGGTTGGGATACGCAGTATTTT. It translates to CASSASRGWDTQYF.

This chain links TRBV9 with TRBJ2-7, with TRBD1 matching over 10 bases. The trim removed 3 bases at V and 6 bases at J, leaving 12 bases unmatched. The CDR3 has 16 amino acids. Germline V gene data show CDR1 as SGDLS and CDR2 as YYNGEE. The chain's CDR3 is CASSALGGQGIAEQYF. The CDR3 DNA sequence: TGTGCCAGCAGCGCCCTTGGGGGACAGGGGATTGCCGAGCAGTACTTC.

DNA for the CDR3: TGTGCCAGCAGCTTGGGGCAGGACTACGAGCAGTACTTC. Its translation is CASSLGQDYEQYF. This sequence joins TRBV5-5 and TRBJ2-7; D uncertain. The V gene's germline CDR1 is SGHKS and CDR2 YYEKEE (reference sequence). This CDR3 is 13 amino acids long. V lost 0 bases and J lost 3, with 7 bases in between. Full variable domain (rest looked up from reference TRBV5-5 and TRBJ2-7): DAGVTQSPTHLIKTRGQQVTLRCSPISGHKSVSWYQQVLGQGPQFIFQYYEKEERGRGNFPDRFSARQFPNYSSELNVNALLLGDSALYLCASSLGQDYEQYFGPGTRLTVT.

The gene calls are TRBV7-3 and TRBJ2-1; TRBD2 agrees at 9 bases. V was pared by 3 bases and J by 8 bases, with 5 bases of the junction left unmatched. Per the germline V gene, CDR1 is SGHTA and CDR2 is FQGTGA. The CDR3 has 14 residues. Here the CDR3 reads CASSFSGSSDEQFF. CDR3 DNA sequence: TGTGCCAGCAGCTTTAGCGGGAGTAGCGATGAGCAGTTCTTC.